These 19 T cell receptor beta chains share one sample of origin, sequenced in a study of blood T cells in healthy people across ages. Primed by a sample-barcoded 5' primer and a J-beta primer mix, a second PCR proceeded for 7 to 11 cycles. Each CDR3 protein gets one entry after TCRdb re-called the 5' RACE reads with MiXCR. The profile covers about 1.6 million distinct CDR3 sequences, with about 31% appearing a single time and 11% taken by the ten largest. Input material: blood. These receptors originate from a woman in her thirties in good health.

CDR3 protein: CASSQTWGGVVEQYF. CDR3 in DNA: TGTGCCAGCAGCCAGACTTGGGGCGGCGTTGTCGAGCAGTACTTC. The rearrangement links TRBV5-5 to TRBJ2-7; D is possibly TRBD1 (5 bases). Germline CDR1 SGHKS, CDR2 YYEKEE (reference sequence). The CDR3 is made up of 15 amino acids. The V and J ends lost 4 bases and 6 bases respectively, with 20 bases between them.

The chain couples TRBV29-1 to TRBJ2-5; no clear D. Between the trimmed V and J ends, which lost 4 bases and 2 bases, there was a span of 11 bases. In germline, CDR1 is SQVTM, CDR2 ANQGSEA. This CDR3 region has 13 residues. The CDR3 DNA reads TGCAGCGTTGGGGTACCACAGCAAGAGACCCAGTACTTC. Encoded protein: CSVGVPQQETQYF.

This sequence joins TRBV15 and TRBJ2-7, with a weak D call TRBD1 (6 bases). From germline, CDR1 is LNHNV and CDR2 YYDKDF (reference sequence). V was pared by 0 bases and J by 0 bases, with 18 bases between. The CDR3 loop spans 18 amino acids. CDR3 sequence (DNA): TGTGCCACCAGCAGAGACCCCCAGGGGTCAACCCTCTCCTACGAGCAGTACTTC. Protein product: CATSRDPQGSTLSYEQYF. Filled out from reference TRBV15 and TRBJ2-7, the complete variable domain reads DAMVIQNPRYQVTQFGKPVTLSCSQTLNHNVMYWYQQKSSQAPKLLFHYYDKDFNNEADTPDNFQSRRPNTSFCFLDIRSPGLGDTAMYLCATSRDPQGSTLSYEQYFGPGTRLTVT.

The J gene is TRBJ2-7, the V gene TRBV6-1; TRBD2 agrees at 7 bases. Germline CDR1 is MNHNS and CDR2 is SASEGT. Trimming removed 4 bases from V and 3 bases from J; junction bases left unmatched: 6. This CDR3 has 14 residues. This CDR3 reads CASSAIGEGYEQYF. Here the CDR3 DNA reads TGTGCCAGCAGTGCGATCGGGGAGGGCTACGAGCAGTACTTC.

The chain has TRBV27 and TRBJ1-2, with TRBD1 identical over 7 bases. The CDR3 covers 16 residues. The trim removed 3 bases at V and 2 bases at J, leaving 9 bases unmatched. Germline CDR1 and CDR2: MNHEY and SMNVEV (reference sequence). This CDR3 is CASSLEGGPWNYGYTF. CDR3 coding DNA: TGTGCCAGCAGTTTGGAAGGGGGCCCTTGGAACTATGGCTACACCTTC.

In this sample, this clonotype turned up a few times. This chain connects TRBV7-2 to TRBJ2-1; 12 nucleotides align to TRBD2. CDR1 SGHTA and CDR2 FQGNSA come from the germline V gene. V lost 6 bases, J lost 0 bases, and 12 bases stayed unmatched. The length of the CDR3 is 19 residues. CDR3 residues: CASRQPGLAGFSSYNEQFF. The CDR3 DNA sequence: TGTGCCAGCAGACAACCGGGACTAGCGGGTTTTAGCTCCTACAATGAGCAGTTCTTC.

This clonotype was seen more than once but under ten times. The chain is built from TRBV15 and TRBJ2-1; 11 positions match TRBD2. Per the germline V gene, CDR1 is LNHNV and CDR2 is YYDKDF (reference sequence). V lost 3 bases, J lost 4 bases, and 8 bases stayed unmatched. The CDR3 length is 17 residues. The CDR3 sequence is CATSRQRLAGLYNEQFF. CDR3 nucleotide sequence: TGTGCCACCAGCAGGCAACGACTAGCGGGGCTTTACAATGAGCAGTTCTTC.

The V gene is TRBV11-2, the J gene TRBJ2-1, with a tentative D call TRBD2 (6 bases). The length of the CDR3 is 13 residues. Per germline, CDR1 SGHAT and CDR2 FQNNGV. The ends were cut back, 4 bases at V and 10 bases at J, with 14 bases in the middle. CDR3 nucleotide sequence: TGTGCCAGCAGCTCCGGGACTTTCCTGGAGCAGTTCTTC. It specifies CASSSGTFLEQFF.

The chain couples TRBV20-1 to TRBJ2-1; tentative D call: TRBD2 (5 bases). Trimming left V 5 bases short and J 1 base short, with 21 bases between. Germline CDR1 and CDR2: DFQATT and SNEGSKA (reference sequence). This CDR3 is built from 17 residues. CDR3 amino acids: CSAVADEDFHSYNEQFF. Written as DNA, the CDR3 is TGCAGTGCTGTAGCTGACGAGGACTTTCATTCCTACAATGAGCAGTTCTTC.

The gene calls are TRBV30 and TRBJ1-1; D gene uncertain. This CDR3 has 12 residues. V lost 0 bases to trimming and J lost 4 bases, with 6 bases between them. Germline V lookup: CDR1 GTSNPN, CDR2 SVGIG (reference sequence). Here the CDR3 reads CAWSVPVTEAFF. CDR3 nucleotides: TGTGCCTGGAGTGTACCCGTCACTGAAGCTTTCTTT.

This clonotype was counted only a few times. The chain uses TRBV4-2 and TRBJ1-1; no clear D. Trimming shortened V by 1 base and J by 8 bases, and 17 bases separated the two germline ends. Germline V gene lookup returns CDR1 LGHNA and CDR2 YNFKEQ. The CDR3 extends over 15 amino acids. CDR3 DNA sequence: TGTGCCAGCAGCCAAGTGGGAATCGGGCCACCAGAAGCTTTCTTT. The encoded protein is CASSQVGIGPPEAFF.

As concerns this clonotype: Lacking the conserved final phenylalanine or tryptophan, this CDR3 likely reflects a read error. The V call is TRBV30, the J call TRBJ1-1; perhaps TRBD1 as D (5 bases). CDR3 length: 14 amino acids. From germline, CDR1 is GTSNPN and CDR2 SVGIG (reference sequence). The germline V and J ends were trimmed by 2 bases and 5 bases, with 15 bases remaining between them. The CDR3 DNA sequence: TGTGCCTGGAGTCAGGGAAGGGGTGGGACTGAAGCTTTCCTT. It codes for CAWSQGRGGTEAFL.

The gene calls are TRBV19 and TRBJ2-3; tentatively, D is TRBD2 (5 bases). Trimming shortened V by 4 bases and J by 3 bases, and 17 bases separated the two germline ends. The CDR3 loop spans 16 amino acids. Germline V gene sequence: CDR1 LNHDA, CDR2 SQIVND (reference sequence). CDR3 residues: CASSTPSLKKTDTQYF. CDR3 coding DNA: TGTGCCAGTAGTACTCCTAGCCTGAAGAAGACAGATACGCAGTATTTT.

CDR3 in DNA: TGCGCCAGCAGCCAAGATGGGCTCTTGGGCAGGGCGGCCTACGAGCAGTACTTC. This encodes CASSQDGLLGRAAYEQYF. The chain employs TRBV4-1 and TRBJ2-7, with a tentative D call TRBD1 (5 bases). V lost 0 bases and J 2 bases, leaving 20 bases between the germline ends. The CDR3 runs to 18 residues. Germline V gene sequence: CDR1 MGHRA, CDR2 YSYEKL.

The V and J genes are TRBV4-1 and TRBJ1-6; D unclear. Germline V gives CDR1 MGHRA, CDR2 YSYEKL. This CDR3 comprises 12 residues. The V end was cut by 1 base, the J end by 16 bases, with 11 bases between. As DNA, the CDR3 is TGCGCCAGCAGCCAAGTCGATGGTCCTCTCCACTTT. Translation gives CASSQVDGPLHF.

This clonotype has at least ten counts. The chain joins TRBV20-1 to TRBJ2-1; weak D call: TRBD2 (6 bases). The CDR3 runs 15 residues. The germline V gene has CDR1 DFQATT and CDR2 SNEGSKA (reference sequence). V was pared by 3 bases and J by 0 bases, with 12 bases between. The CDR3 here is CSARWRGSSYNEQFF. DNA of the CDR3: TGCAGTGCTAGGTGGCGGGGAAGCTCCTACAATGAGCAGTTCTTC.

This clonotype was observed a handful of times. The chain uses TRBV2 and TRBJ1-5; TRBD1 matches 11 bases. Germline CDR1 is SNHLY and CDR2 is FYNNEI. J was trimmed by 4 bases and V by 5 bases; bases with no gene match: 4. This CDR3 contains 15 residues. CDR3 sequence reads: CASSRGQGENQPQHF. The CDR3 DNA reads TGTGCCAGCAGTCGGGGACAGGGGGAGAATCAGCCCCAGCATTTT.

This clonotype has a handful of counts. V usage is TRBV7-2 and J usage is TRBJ2-6, with 10 bases aligning to TRBD2. This CDR3 contains 20 residues. Germline assignment: CDR1 SGHTA and CDR2 FQGNSA. Losses at the gene ends were 5 bases for V and 2 bases for J; bases not matched to a gene: 15. CDR3 loop: CASSDRSGRASITGANVLTF. The CDR3 coding sequence is TGTGCCAGCAGCGACCGAAGCGGGAGGGCCAGTATAACTGGGGCCAACGTCCTGACTTTC.

This sequence joins TRBV4-1 and TRBJ2-2, with 9 bases that match TRBD2. The CDR3 loop spans 18 amino acids. Germline V gives CDR1 MGHRA, CDR2 YSYEKL. The trim removed 0 bases at V and 0 bases at J, leaving 5 bases unmatched. Here the CDR3 DNA reads TGCGCCAGCAGCCAAGAAGGCGGGGGGGACGCGAACACCGGGGAGCTGTTTTTT. Encoded protein: CASSQEGGGDANTGELFF.